Given below is one T cell receptor beta chain in context. This record comes from a study of blood T cell repertoires in COVID-19. About the research overall: PBMCs, B-cell-depleted T cells, or T cells provided the cDNA or gDNA that made up the material.

Per the study methods: The authors estimated nucleated cell counts from reference gene primer amplification. Profiling relied on immunoSEQ multiplex PCR, and the TCRdb table lists in-frame clones only, not all of them. V and J calls plus clone size are reproduced from that table; the DNA served to infer D and trimming. The table has about 220,000 clones, about 86% seen once; the top ten hold about 2.4%. CDR1 and CDR2 (germline): ENHRY, SYGVKD. The germline V and J ends were trimmed by 10 bases and 4 bases, with 13 bases remaining between them. CDR3 length equals 12 residues. The clonotype comes from a woman aged 55-75 years with acute or convalescent COVID-19. The gene calls are TRBV10-3 and TRBJ2-5, with D possibly TRBD2 on 5 matching bases. Material for sequencing was peripheral blood. The CDR3 protein is CATSGGSETQYF. CDR3 sequence (DNA): TGTGCCACTTCAGGAGGATCAGAGACCCAGTACTTC.